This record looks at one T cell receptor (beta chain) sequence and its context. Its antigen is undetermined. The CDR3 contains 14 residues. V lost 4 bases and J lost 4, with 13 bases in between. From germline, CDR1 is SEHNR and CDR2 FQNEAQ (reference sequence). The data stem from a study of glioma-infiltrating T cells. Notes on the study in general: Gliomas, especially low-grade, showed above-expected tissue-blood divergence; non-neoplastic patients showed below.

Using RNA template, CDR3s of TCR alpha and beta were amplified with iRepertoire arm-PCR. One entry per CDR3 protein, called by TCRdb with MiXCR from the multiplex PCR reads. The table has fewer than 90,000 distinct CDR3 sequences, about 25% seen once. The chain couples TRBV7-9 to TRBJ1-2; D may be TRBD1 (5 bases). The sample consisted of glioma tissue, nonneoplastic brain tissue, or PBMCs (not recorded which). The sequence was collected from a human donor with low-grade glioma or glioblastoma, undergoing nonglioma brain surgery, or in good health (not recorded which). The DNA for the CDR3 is TGTGCCAGCAGCTCCGGGACGGCGAGCTATGGCTACACCTTC. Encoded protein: CASSSGTASYGYTF. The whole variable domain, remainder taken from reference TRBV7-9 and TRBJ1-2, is DTGVSQNPRHKITKRGQNVTFRCDPISEHNRLYWYRQTLGQGPEFLTYFQNEAQLEKSRLLSDRFSAERPKGSFSTLEIQRTEQGDSAMYLCASSSGTASYGYTFGSGTRLTVV.